The entry that follows covers one T cell receptor beta chain sequence. No antigen is known for it. This specimen belongs to a study of synovial regulatory T cells in juvenile arthritis. The method was immunoSEQ multiplex PCR; TCRdb's version includes in-frame clones alone and lacks a portion of them. The repertoire table contains under 8,000 clones. CDR3 length: 12 amino acids. No DNA appears here. CDR1 is SGHTA and CDR2 is FQGNSA in the germline V gene. General study results and limits: Synovial Teff and blood CPL repertoires partially overlapped with iaTreg TCR repertoires, which were largely patient-private. iaTreg cells shared more CDR3 sequences with synovial Tregs than other blood Tregs did.

This receptor was obtained from a donor younger than 30 with juvenile idiopathic arthritis. The V gene is TRBV7-2, the J gene TRBJ2-1; TCRdb reports TRBD1, a call that lacks DNA to check it against. Sequenced material: Treg cells from blood. Subset noted: remaining (HLA-DR-negative) circulating blood Treg cells. CDR3: CASSLAENEQFF. The full variable domain, rest sourced from reference TRBV7-2 and TRBJ2-1, is GAGVSQSPSNKVTEKGKDVELRCDPISGHTALYWYRQSLGQGLEFLIYFQGNSAPDKSGLPSDRFSAERTGGSVSTLTIQRTQQEDSAVYLCASSLAENEQFFGPGTRLTVL.